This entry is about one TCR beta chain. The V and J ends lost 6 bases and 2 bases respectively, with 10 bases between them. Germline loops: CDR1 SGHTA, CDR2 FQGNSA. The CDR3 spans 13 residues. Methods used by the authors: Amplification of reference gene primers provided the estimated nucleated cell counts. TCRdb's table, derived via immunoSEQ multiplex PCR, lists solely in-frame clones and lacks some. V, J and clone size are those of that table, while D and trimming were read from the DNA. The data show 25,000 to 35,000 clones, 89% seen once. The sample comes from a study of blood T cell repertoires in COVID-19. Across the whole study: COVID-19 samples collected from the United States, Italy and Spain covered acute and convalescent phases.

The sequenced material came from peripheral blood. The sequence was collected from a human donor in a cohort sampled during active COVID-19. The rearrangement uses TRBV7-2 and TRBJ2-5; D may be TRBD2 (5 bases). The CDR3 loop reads CASSGQRQETQYF. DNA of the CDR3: TGTGCCAGCAGTGGCCAGCGGCAAGAGACCCAGTACTTC.